Listed below are T cell receptor beta chains from one sample, sequenced in a study of human thymus T cells. Profiling relied on immunoSEQ multiplex PCR, and the TCRdb table lists in-frame clones only, not all of them. The table records under 150,000 clones, about 94% of them present only once. Specimen: thymus tissue. The source is a boy less than two years old with a congenital heart defect but otherwise immunologically healthy. Both conserved end residues are part of each CDR3. The D gene is left open where the match is weak. Some rows have no size entry. The others give once, few or many, or a class for an expanded clone.

TRBD1	TRBJ1-6	.	TRBV2	CASRTKAWRGQALNNSPLHF	TGTGCCAGCAGAACGAAGGCCTGGCGGGGACAGGCCCTAAATAATTCACCCCTCCACTTT
.	TRBJ1-2	few	TRBV5-5	CASSLEVRISYGYTF	TGTGCCAGCAGCTTGGAGGTCAGGATCAGCTATGGCTACACCTTC
TRBD1	TRBJ2-3	.	TRBV11-1	CASRKGQGASDTQYF	TGTGCCAGCAGGAAGGGACAGGGGGCGTCGGATACGCAGTATTTT
TRBD1	TRBJ1-5	.	TRBV4-1	CASSQDRQGARQPQHF	TGCGCCAGCAGCCAAGATCGTCAGGGGGCTCGACAGCCCCAGCATTTT
.	TRBJ1-1	.	TRBV5-1	CASSSTSGHLNTEAFF	TGCGCCAGCAGCTCTACATCGGGACATTTGAACACTGAAGCTTTCTTT
.	TRBJ1-5	.	TRBV7-2	CASSFSNSNQPQHF	TGTGCCAGCAGCTTCAGCAATAGCAATCAGCCCCAGCATTTT
TRBD1	TRBJ1-2	.	TRBV18	CASSRRDRVNYGYTF	TGTGCCAGCTCTCGGAGGGACAGGGTAAACTATGGCTACACCTTC
.	TRBJ1-2	once	TRBV18	CASRMDGYTF	TGTGCCAGCAGGATGGATGGCTACACCTTC
TRBD1	TRBJ1-6	.	TRBV4-2	CASSQMTGRNSPLHF	TGTGCCAGCAGCCAGATGACAGGGAGGAATTCACCCCTCCACTTT
.	TRBJ2-3	.	TRBV7-2	CASSSSWRGNADTQYF	TGTGCCAGCAGCTCTTCCTGGCGGGGTAACGCAGATACGCAGTATTTT
.	TRBJ1-5	.	TRBV28	CASSYRARREPQHF	TGTGCCAGCAGTTACAGGGCCCGTAGGGAGCCCCAGCATTTT
.	TRBJ2-7	.	TRBV5-1	CASTQSGPLAYEQYF	TGCGCCAGCACCCAATCTGGACCCCTAGCGTACGAGCAGTACTTC
TRBD2	TRBJ2-1	.	TRBV30	CAWGLAGASGNEQFF	TGTGCCTGGGGACTAGCGGGGGCCTCCGGCAATGAGCAGTTCTTC
.	TRBJ1-2	.	TRBV5-5	CASSLGNYGYTF	TGTGCCAGCAGCTTGGGGAACTATGGCTACACCTTC
.	TRBJ1-1	.	TRBV27	CASSTSPWTAPTEAFF	TGTGCCAGCAGTACTTCCCCTTGGACAGCTCCCACTGAAGCTTTCTTT
.	TRBJ2-7	.	TRBV2	CASSGDKPHNDYEQYF	TGTGCCAGCAGTGGCGACAAACCACACAATGACTACGAGCAGTACTTC
.	TRBJ1-1	.	TRBV27	CASSSTYFRQPNTEAFF	TGTGCCAGCAGTTCCACCTATTTCAGACAGCCGAACACTGAAGCTTTCTTT
.	TRBJ1-4	.	TRBV6-6	CASSYLRSNEKLFF	TGTGCCAGCAGTTATTTGAGGAGTAATGAAAAACTGTTTTTT
.	TRBJ1-1	.	TRBV28	CASSPTGHKGTEAFF	TGTGCCAGCAGTCCGACGGGCCATAAAGGCACTGAAGCTTTCTTT
.	TRBJ2-1	.	TRBV7-9	CASSGLQRAEQFF	TGTGCCAGCAGCGGCCTTCAGCGAGCTGAGCAGTTCTTC
.	TRBJ1-2	.	TRBV28	CASSGQVRSDGYTF	TGTGCCAGCAGTGGTCAGGTGCGCTCGGATGGCTACACCTTC
TRBD1	TRBJ2-7	.	TRBV27	CASRQGAPYEQYF	TGTGCCAGTAGACAGGGGGCCCCCTACGAGCAGTACTTC
.	TRBJ1-3	.	TRBV4-2	CASSQDRVSGNTIYF	TGTGCCAGCAGCCAAGACAGGGTCTCTGGAAACACCATATATTTT
TRBD2	TRBJ2-1	once	TRBV4-3	CASSTRTSGGAANEQFF	TGCGCCAGCAGCACCCGGACTAGCGGGGGGGCTGCCAATGAGCAGTTCTTC
.	TRBJ2-7	.	TRBV21-1	CASSREGREQYF	TGTGCCAGCAGCCGAGAGGGTAGGGAGCAGTACTTC
.	TRBJ2-3	.	TRBV2	CASSHLALSTDTQYF	TGTGCCAGCAGTCATCTAGCGCTTTCCACAGATACGCAGTATTTT
.	TRBJ2-7	.	TRBV30	CAWGTYGCEQYF	TGTGCCTGGGGAACTTACGGGTGCGAGCAGTACTTC
TRBD2	TRBJ2-5	.	TRBV27	CASSSRRGWRGGAQETQYF	TGTGCCAGCAGTAGCCGTCGGGGGTGGCGCGGGGGGGCTCAAGAGACCCAGTACTTC
.	TRBJ1-2	.	TRBV30	CAWSVSSSGYTF	TGTGCCTGGAGTGTCTCATCTAGTGGCTACACCTTC
.	TRBJ2-7	.	TRBV7-2	CASSPTGGLEQYF	TGTGCCAGCAGCCCTACCGGGGGGCTCGAGCAGTACTTC
.	TRBJ2-5	.	TRBV5-6	CASSLPRNQETQYF	TGTGCCAGCAGCTTACCCAGAAACCAAGAGACCCAGTACTTC
TRBD1	TRBJ1-3	.	TRBV5-1	CASSRGTGVGSGNTIYF	TGCGCCAGCAGTCGTGGGACAGGGGTCGGCTCTGGAAACACCATATATTTT
TRBD1	TRBJ2-1	.	TRBV11-3	CASSLQGFGDRAYNEQFF	TGTGCCAGCAGCTTACAGGGGTTCGGGGACAGGGCCTACAATGAGCAGTTCTTC
.	TRBJ1-2	few	TRBV7-9	CASSLAGAYGYTF	TGTGCCAGCAGCTTGGCAGGGGCCTATGGCTACACCTTC
TRBD1	TRBJ1-1	.	TRBV5-8	CASSVQGAMTEAFF	TGTGCCAGCAGCGTCCAGGGGGCTATGACTGAAGCTTTCTTT
TRBD1	TRBJ1-4	.	TRBV29-1	CSVVTGVADEKLFF	TGCAGCGTTGTGACAGGGGTCGCAGATGAAAAACTGTTTTTT
.	TRBJ1-4	.	TRBV6-6	CASSADKGKNEKLFF	TGTGCCAGCAGTGCAGATAAGGGCAAAAATGAAAAACTGTTTTTT
TRBD1	TRBJ1-2	.	TRBV6-5	CASSCNRDRVVGGYTF	TGTGCCAGCAGTTGCAACCGGGACAGGGTAGTAGGCGGCTACACCTTC
TRBD1	TRBJ1-1	.	TRBV15	CATRPQGANTEAFF	TGTGCCACCAGACCTCAGGGGGCGAACACTGAAGCTTTCTTT
TRBD2	TRBJ2-1	.	TRBV4-3	CASSQLGTSGKNEQFF	TGCGCCAGCAGCCAGCTTGGGACTAGCGGAAAAAATGAGCAGTTCTTC
.	TRBJ1-5	.	TRBV5-6	CASSLSRGGGCNQPQHF	TGTGCCAGCAGCTTGAGTAGAGGAGGAGGGTGCAATCAGCCCCAGCATTTT
.	TRBJ1-6	.	TRBV19	CASSKGPMSSYNSPLHF	TGTGCCAGTAGTAAGGGACCCATGAGCTCCTATAATTCACCCCTCCACTTT